This T cell receptor (beta chain) was documented in a study of Graves' ophthalmopathy and Graves' hyperthyroidism. Germline values: CDR1 MNHEY, CDR2 SVGAGI. The junction had 9 bases not matched to a gene; V was cut back by 9 bases and J by 7 bases. The CDR3 totals 12 residues. The study recruited hyperthyroidism patients aged 18 to 65 who were newly diagnosed, under 2 months' duration. The study excluded patients with other autoimmune diseases, uncontrolled infections, pregnancy or lactation. This clonotype was seen at least ten times. Its target is unknown. Beta-chain TCR CDR3 regions were amplified from RNA transcripts. HTBI primers served in a first-round RT-PCR, which a second-round multiplex PCR followed. MiXCR was run by TCRdb on the multiplex PCR reads, yielding one entry per CDR3 protein. The sample consists of some 350,000 distinct CDR3 sequences, 15% to 20% of them appearing once. Regarding the study as a whole: Blood also held most thyroid clonotypes expanded above 0.001 frequency.

The V gene is TRBV6-5, the J gene TRBJ2-7; 7 nucleotides line up with TRBD1. Sequencing input: peripheral blood. This receptor was identified in an adult woman with stable Graves' hyperthyroidism. CDR3 residues: CASAHRGGEQYF. CDR3 sequence (DNA): TGTGCCAGTGCCCACAGGGGCGGGGAGCAGTACTTC.